The 26 T cell receptor beta chains below come from one sample, sequenced in a study of blood T cell repertoires in COVID-19. Measured with immunoSEQ multiplex PCR; TCRdb has only the in-frame clones, and not every one. The sample yields 100,000 to 120,000 clones, about four fifths seen once. The sample comprised peripheral blood. The receptors stem from a woman in her sixties or seventies with acute or convalescent COVID-19.

The chain couples TRBV5-1 to TRBJ1-2; 7 bases fit TRBD1. The length of the CDR3 is 16 residues. V dropped 4 bases and J dropped 0; count of bases not matched to a gene: 9. Per the germline V gene, CDR1 is SGHRS and CDR2 is YFSETQ. CDR3 protein: CASSQAPQGTNYGYTF. CDR3 DNA: TGCGCCAGCAGCCAAGCTCCACAGGGGACTAACTATGGCTACACCTTC.

The genes are TRBV6-5 and TRBJ2-3, with 7 bases fitting TRBD1. Germline CDR1 is MNHEY and CDR2 is SVGAGI. The V segment lost 0 bases and the J segment 1 base; nucleotides outside the gene matches: 4. CDR3 length: 16 residues. CDR3 in amino acids: CASSYSSGTGTDTQYF. Here the CDR3 DNA reads TGTGCCAGCAGTTACTCTTCCGGGACAGGCACAGATACGCAGTATTTT.

This chain links TRBV5-6 with TRBJ1-6; 9 bases match TRBD1. J was trimmed by 5 bases and V by 4 bases; bases with no gene match: 7. Germline V gene data show CDR1 as SGHDT and CDR2 as YYEEEE. The CDR3 length is 16 residues. The CDR3 here is CASSPRDRVNNSPLHF. The CDR3 DNA reads as TGTGCCAGCAGCCCCCGGGACAGGGTCAATAATTCACCCCTCCACTTT. Filled out from reference TRBV5-6 and TRBJ1-6, the complete variable domain reads DAGVTQSPTHLIKTRGQQVTLRCSPKSGHDTVSWYQQALGQGPQFIFQYYEEEERQRGNFPDRFSGHQFPNYSSELNVNALLLGDSALYLCASSPRDRVNNSPLHFGNGTRLTVT.

The chain recombines TRBV19 with TRBJ2-1; D remains unclear. Deletions cut 6 bases from V and 0 bases from J, with 12 bases between. Germline V lookup: CDR1 LNHDA, CDR2 SQIVND (reference sequence). The CDR3 has 15 amino acids. The CDR3 is CASRPSFSSYNEQFF. CDR3 bases: TGTGCCAGTAGACCCTCCTTTAGCTCCTACAATGAGCAGTTCTTC.

The V and J genes are TRBV6-5 and TRBJ1-1; D is ambiguous. V shed 0 bases and J shed 2 bases, with 7 bases lying between them. This CDR3 contains 14 residues. CDR1 is MNHEY, CDR2 SVGAGI, per germline. CDR3 residues: CASSYSSTNTEAFF. The CDR3 DNA reads TGTGCCAGCAGTTACTCGTCGACTAACACTGAAGCTTTCTTT.

The chain links TRBV5-1 to TRBJ2-7; D is perhaps TRBD1 (5 bases). The CDR3 runs 14 residues. Germline CDR1 reads SGHRS; CDR2 reads YFSETQ. Between the trimmed V and J ends, which lost 4 bases and 0 bases, there was a span of 11 bases. For the CDR3, the DNA is TGCGCCAGCAGCCCCGACAGCAGCTCCTACGAGCAGTACTTC. It encodes CASSPDSSSYEQYF.

The rearrangement links TRBV12-3 or TRBV12-4 to TRBJ1-2, with a tentative D call TRBD1 (6 bases). The CDR3 has 13 residues. Deletions cut 6 bases from V and 2 bases from J, with 10 bases between. CDR3 sequence: CASSPDRNYGYTF. The CDR3 DNA is TGTGCCAGCAGCCCGGACAGAAACTATGGCTACACCTTC.

The V gene is TRBV28, the J gene TRBJ2-5; 9 bases agree with TRBD2. The CDR3 sequence is 19 residues long. The germline V gene has CDR1 MDHEN and CDR2 SYDVKM. V trimming: 3 bases; J trimming: 4 bases; junction bases outside the gene matches: 18. CDR3 sequence: CASSFSSSGGGAGAETQYF. DNA for the CDR3: TGTGCCAGCAGTTTCTCATCATCAGGCGGGGGGGCCGGGGCAGAGACCCAGTACTTC.

The chain employs TRBV7-8 and TRBJ2-3; 13 nucleotides agree with TRBD2. The CDR3 covers 16 residues. Germline trimming cut 4 bases from V and 3 bases from J; bases unmatched to any gene: 4. Germline V gene data show CDR1 as SGHVS and CDR2 as FQNEAQ. The DNA for the CDR3 is TGTGCCAGCAGCTCACGGACTAGCGGGAGTACAGATACGCAGTATTTT. It is translated as CASSSRTSGSTDTQYF.

The rearrangement joins TRBV19 to TRBJ2-3; 9 nucleotides line up with TRBD2. The CDR3 has 16 amino acids. V lost 4 bases, J lost 4 bases, and 9 bases stayed unmatched. Germline assignment: CDR1 LNHDA and CDR2 SQIVND (reference sequence). Here the CDR3 reads CASSNPYRLAADTQYF. The DNA for the CDR3 is TGTGCCAGTAGTAACCCATACCGACTAGCGGCAGATACGCAGTATTTT.

The J gene is TRBJ1-2, the V gene TRBV15, with 8 bases matching TRBD1. Germline trimming cut 0 bases from V and 7 bases from J; bases unmatched to any gene: 7. Germline CDR1 LNHNV, CDR2 YYDKDF (reference sequence). The CDR3 extends over 15 amino acids. For the CDR3, the DNA is TGTGCCACCAGCAGAGATGGATCAGGGGGCCGTGGCTACACCTTC. Protein sequence: CATSRDGSGGRGYTF.

V is TRBV19 and J is TRBJ2-1; D may be TRBD1 (7 bases). V gave up 7 bases and J gave up 4 bases, with 11 bases separating them. The length of the CDR3 is 13 residues. Germline loops: CDR1 LNHDA, CDR2 SQIVND (reference sequence). CDR3 coding DNA: TGTGCCAGTACCGCAGGGGGGTACAATGAGCAGTTCTTC. It specifies CASTAGGYNEQFF. Filled out from reference TRBV19 and TRBJ2-1, the complete variable domain reads DGGITQSPKYLFRKEGQNVTLSCEQNLNHDAMYWYRQDPGQGLRLIYYSQIVNDFQKGDIAEGYSVSREKKESFPLTVTSAQKNPTAFYLCASTAGGYNEQFFGPGTRLTVL.

This chain connects TRBV19 to TRBJ2-1; the match to TRBD2 covers 9 bases. The CDR3 is 16 amino acids. J lost 1 base, V lost 8 bases, and 9 bases had no gene match. Germline V gene sequence: CDR1 LNHDA, CDR2 SQIVND (reference sequence). The CDR3 sequence: CASYSGRHGSYNEQFF. The CDR3 DNA follows: TGTGCCAGTTATAGCGGGAGACACGGGTCCTACAATGAGCAGTTCTTC.

The chain links TRBV19 to TRBJ2-1; TRBD2 matches at 8 bases. This CDR3 spans 16 amino acids. Germline values: CDR1 LNHDA, CDR2 SQIVND (reference sequence). J was trimmed by 1 base and V by 1 base; bases with no gene match: 3. CDR3 sequence: CASSIGTSPSYNEQFF. The CDR3 DNA sequence: TGTGCCAGTAGTATAGGGACTAGCCCTTCCTACAATGAGCAGTTCTTC.

The rearrangement links TRBV9 to TRBJ2-1; D gene unclear. Germline V gene data show CDR1 as SGDLS and CDR2 as YYNGEE. This CDR3 contains 14 residues. Trimming removed 0 bases at V and 5 bases at J, with 9 bases between. This CDR3 is CASSVGLVNNEQFF. The CDR3 DNA reads as TGTGCCAGCAGCGTAGGTCTAGTCAACAATGAGCAGTTCTTC. Full variable domain (missing parts from reference TRBV9 and TRBJ2-1): DSGVTQTPKHLITATGQRVTLRCSPRSGDLSVYWYQQSLDQGLQFLIQYYNGEERAKGNILERFSAQQFPDLHSELNLSSLELGDSALYFCASSVGLVNNEQFFGPGTRLTVL.

The chain has TRBV5-4 and TRBJ2-1; TRBD2 agrees at 14 bases. The CDR3 is 17 amino acids. The germline V gene has CDR1 SGHNT and CDR2 YYREEE (reference sequence). V was clipped by 4 bases and J by 6 bases; unmatched bases: 9. The CDR3 sequence is CASSLGTSGGLSNEQFF. CDR3 bases: TGTGCCAGCAGCCTGGGGACTAGCGGGGGACTTTCCAATGAGCAGTTCTTC.

The chain couples TRBV24-1 to TRBJ2-3; TRBD2 aligns across 10 bases. J was trimmed by 5 bases and V by 4 bases; bases with no gene match: 8. Germline loops: CDR1 KGHDR, CDR2 SFDVKD. There are 16 residues in the CDR3. The CDR3: CATSEVLAGDLDTQYF. CDR3 in DNA: TGTGCCACCAGTGAGGTCCTAGCGGGAGATTTAGATACGCAGTATTTT.

The chain has TRBV5-6 and TRBJ2-2; D call uncertain. Germline-derived CDR1 and CDR2 are SGHDT and YYEEEE. The CDR3 loop spans 12 amino acids. Trimming removed 0 bases at V and 7 bases at J, with 4 bases between. DNA of the CDR3: TGTGCCAGCAGCTTGGGGAGCGGGGAGCTGTTTTTT. Its translation is CASSLGSGELFF.

This chain links TRBV7-2 with TRBJ1-2; TRBD1 agrees at 7 bases. Losses at the gene ends were 5 bases for V and 1 base for J; bases not matched to a gene: 13. The CDR3 contains 17 residues. In germline, CDR1 is SGHTA, CDR2 FQGNSA. The DNA of the CDR3 is TGTGCCAGCAGCATTACTTCCGGGACAGCGCTTAACTATGGCTACACCTTC. Amino acids: CASSITSGTALNYGYTF.

The rearrangement links TRBV19 to TRBJ2-1, with 8 bases aligning to TRBD2. Germline loops: CDR1 LNHDA, CDR2 SQIVND (reference sequence). V gave up 3 bases and J gave up 4 bases; unmatched junction bases: 5. The CDR3 loop spans 15 amino acids. CDR3 nucleotide sequence: TGTGCCAGTAGTATTACGGCGGGGGGATACAATGAGCAGTTCTTC. Translation: CASSITAGGYNEQFF.

This chain uses TRBV5-1 with TRBJ1-1; D may be TRBD1 (6 bases). Trimming cost V 5 bases and J 2 bases, with 13 bases left between them. Germline-derived CDR1 and CDR2 are SGHRS and YFSETQ. CDR3 length: 14 residues. Written as DNA, the CDR3 is TGCGCCAGCAGGCTTGGACAGTCTAACACTGAAGCTTTCTTT. It specifies CASRLGQSNTEAFF.

CDR3 nucleotide sequence: TGTGCCAGCAGCCCCTCTACTAGGACCGGGGAGCTGTTTTTT. Translating it yields CASSPSTRTGELFF. The chain has TRBV7-2 and TRBJ2-2; possibly TRBD2 for D (5 bases). The germline gives CDR1 SGHTA, CDR2 FQGNSA. With 5 bases removed from V and 5 bases from J, the gap between germline ends came to 12 bases. The CDR3 runs 14 residues.

The chain recombines TRBV7-2 with TRBJ2-5; TRBD2 might be the D (7 bases). V was cut by 5 bases and J by 5 bases, with 15 bases left in between. The CDR3 consists of 14 residues. Germline CDR1 SGHTA, CDR2 FQGNSA. Written as DNA, the CDR3 is TGTGCCAGCAGCCCATCGGGGGGCCGGGAGACCCAGTACTTC. It yields the protein CASSPSGGRETQYF.

The CDR3 DNA is TGTGCCATCAGTGTAGGACTAGCGGGCACAGATACGCAGTATTTT. It encodes CAISVGLAGTDTQYF. The V and J genes are TRBV10-3 and TRBJ2-3, with 10 nucleotides matching TRBD2. CDR1 is ENHRY and CDR2 is SYGVKD in the germline V gene. Trimming cost V 4 bases and J 1 base; bases outside gene matches: 2. The CDR3 spans 15 residues.

The V gene is TRBV16, the J gene TRBJ2-3; TRBD2 aligns across 7 bases. The CDR3 extends over 15 amino acids. Germline CDR1 and CDR2: KGHSY and FQNENV. The V gene end was trimmed by 4 bases and the J gene end by 7 bases; junction bases not matched to a gene: 11. The CDR3 spells CASSPRGGNPYTQYF. For the CDR3, the DNA is TGTGCCAGCAGCCCCCGCGGGGGAAACCCTTATACGCAGTATTTT.

The chain links TRBV2 to TRBJ1-2; D not resolved. Germline values: CDR1 SNHLY, CDR2 FYNNEI. V was cut by 5 bases and J by 7 bases, with 11 bases left in between. The CDR3 has 12 residues. For the CDR3, the DNA is TGTGCCAGCAGTCTCGACACGTCTGGCTACACCTTC. Translating it yields CASSLDTSGYTF.